These T cell receptor beta chains were read from a single sample in a study of technical replicates of blood from a few donors. Assay used: immunoSEQ multiplex PCR; TCRdb lists only in-frame clones, some missing. The sample lists about 88,000 clones, roughly 90% occurring once. The sample comprised T cells isolated from PBMCs. The receptors stem from a human donor in good health. The CDR3 runs from the conserved cysteine through the conserved F or W. A D gene is named only where the DNA matches it firmly. Clone size is shown for a subset of rows, as once, few, many or a class of expanded clone.

>NA|TRBD1|TRBV27|TRBJ2-1
TGTGCCAGCACCCTACAGGGGGGACCTACCTACAATGAGCAGTTCTTC
CASTLQGGPTYNEQFF
>NA|NA|TRBV7-9|TRBJ2-2
TGTGCCAGCAGACCGAAGACTGTATTCGCGACCACCGGGGAGCTGTTTTTT
CASRPKTVFATTGELFF
>NA|NA|TRBV13|TRBJ2-5
TGTGCCAGCAGTGGCTCACAAGAGACCCAGTACTTC
CASSGSQETQYF
>NA|TRBD2|TRBV27|TRBJ2-5
TGTGCCAGCAGTGAGGATAGCGGGGTTGTAGAGACCCAGTACTTC
CASSEDSGVVETQYF
>NA|NA|TRBV25-1|TRBJ2-7
TGTGCCAGCAGTGATCGACTGGGTAGCTTCGACGAGCAGTACTTC
CASSDRLGSFDEQYF
>once|TRBD2|TRBV11-2|TRBJ2-3
TGTGCCAGCAGCTTAGTGCGGCCTAGCGGGAGGGGTACAGATACGCAGTATTTT
CASSLVRPSGRGTDTQYF
>NA|TRBD1|TRBV19|TRBJ2-7
TGTGCCAGTAGTATCGGGGACAGCACCCAAAGCCAGTACTTC
CASSIGDSTQSQYF
>NA|NA|TRBV27|TRBJ2-7
TGTGCCAGCAGTAGGGGCAGGGCCTACGAGCAGTACTTC
CASSRGRAYEQYF
>NA|TRBD2|TRBV27|TRBJ2-2
TGTGCCAGCAGCCGGGGGGACGAGACCGGGGAGCTGTTTTTT
CASSRGDETGELFF
>NA|NA|TRBV5-1|TRBJ2-3
TGCGCCAGCAGCTTGCTTTCGGGTACAGATACGCAGTATTTT
CASSLLSGTDTQYF
>NA|NA|TRBV11-2|TRBJ2-3
TGTGCCAGCAGCTCGATATCAGCGTATACGCAGTATTTT
CASSSISAYTQYF
>once|TRBD1|TRBV5-4|TRBJ2-7
TGTGCCAGCAGCTCCCTAGACAGGGGGTACGAGCAGTACTTC
CASSSLDRGYEQYF